This TCR beta chain was found in a study of CD8 T cells in ankylosing spondylitis. Germline values: CDR1 SGHTA, CDR2 FQGNSA. V shed 3 bases, J shed 3 bases, and the junction held 10 bases outside the gene matches. CDR3 length equals 16 residues. Regarding the study as a whole: A TCR beta motif of under 10 highly homologous variants appeared characteristic of ankylosing spondylitis blood.

A single record per CDR3 protein comes from TCRdb applying MiXCR to the 5' RACE reads. The repertoire holds 700,000 to 1,000,000 distinct CDR3 sequences, with about 11% as singletons. This clonotype has ten or more counts. Its matching antigen is unknown. Specimen: blood, either unsorted or a sorted T cell fraction (not recorded which). The clonotype was recovered from a male donor with ankylosing spondylitis. The gene calls are TRBV7-2 and TRBJ1-2; 7 bases fit TRBD1. The CDR3 nucleotides are TGTGCCAGCAGCTTGGGACAGCTGGTAACTGACTATGGCTACACCTTC. Its protein product is CASSLGQLVTDYGYTF.